Shown below are 23 T cell receptor beta chains from a single sample sequenced in a study of cytomegalovirus exposure and HLA in healthy donors. The PCR employed 60 Vbeta primers together with 13 Jbeta primers. Clones were read by immunoSEQ multiplex PCR, and TCRdb kept only the in-frame ones, dropping some. This sample has fewer than 200,000 clones, with roughly 71% found just once. Sequences were obtained from PBMCs. The receptors were sampled from a girl aged 10 to 17 in good health and CMV-seronegative.

This clone was counted only a few times. The chain uses TRBV5-1 and TRBJ2-2, with D possibly TRBD1 on 6 matching bases. Trimming shortened V by 7 bases and J by 0 bases, and 13 bases separated the two germline ends. The CDR3 covers 15 residues. Germline V gene data show CDR1 as SGHRS and CDR2 as YFSETQ. DNA for the CDR3: TGCGCCAGCTCCAGGGGCACAGCGAACACCGGGGAGCTGTTTTTT. This sequence encodes CASSRGTANTGELFF.

For this clone: Other DNA variants within this sample encode the same CDR3. The chain couples TRBV6-1 to TRBJ1-2; the match to TRBD1 covers 7 bases. Germline CDR1 reads MNHNS; CDR2 reads SASEGT. The junction had 8 bases not matched to a gene; V was cut back by 5 bases and J by 2 bases. CDR3 length equals 15 residues. The CDR3 nucleotides read TGTGCCAGCAGTCGGAGGGACAGCGCCAACTATGGCTACACCTTC. It codes for CASSRRDSANYGYTF.

This clone turned up a few times. V and J are TRBV6-6 and TRBJ1-1; maybe TRBD1 (5 bases). Germline assignment: CDR1 MNHNY and CDR2 SVGAGI (reference sequence). V was clipped by 7 bases and J by 1 base, with 19 bases between them. The CDR3 has 16 residues. The CDR3 DNA sequence: TGTGCCAGCATTGCCTCCGGGGGAACAGGGAACACTGAAGCTTTCTTT. It encodes CASIASGGTGNTEAFF.

This rearrangement joins TRBV19 to TRBJ1-6; D perhaps matches TRBD1 (5 bases). Germline-derived CDR1 and CDR2 are LNHDA and SQIVND (reference sequence). Trimming removed 7 bases at V and 9 bases at J, with 13 bases between. The CDR3 is made up of 13 amino acids. The CDR3 protein is CASMRGLGSPLHF. The CDR3 bases are TGTGCCAGTATGAGGGGACTAGGTTCACCCCTCCACTTT.

The chain employs TRBV7-6 and TRBJ1-1, with D possibly matching TRBD1 (6 bases). The CDR3 sequence is 19 residues long. With 2 bases removed from V and 0 bases from J, the gap between germline ends came to 22 bases. The germline CDR1 and CDR2 sequences are SGHVS and FNYEAQ. The DNA for the CDR3 is TGTGCCAGCAGCTTACGAATTCAGGGGCGTGGCAGAATGAACACTGAAGCTTTCTTT. This encodes CASSLRIQGRGRMNTEAFF.

The V call is TRBV2, the J call TRBJ2-2; D not resolved. The CDR3 runs 15 residues. The germline CDR1 and CDR2 sequences are SNHLY and FYNNEI. V was shortened by 1 base and J by 0 bases, with 6 bases between the two germline ends. The CDR3 protein is CASSEDRSNTGELFF. The CDR3, as DNA: TGTGCCAGCAGTGAAGACAGATCGAACACCGGGGAGCTGTTTTTT.

The chain carries TRBV5-4 and TRBJ2-1; tentative D call: TRBD1 (6 bases). V gave up 1 base and J gave up 5 bases, with 13 bases separating them. Germline lookup yields CDR1 SGHNT and CDR2 YYREEE (reference sequence). The CDR3 extends over 15 amino acids. The CDR3 nucleotides are TGTGCCAGCAGCTTGCAAGTGGGGGCTAACAATGAGCAGTTCTTC. This codes for CASSLQVGANNEQFF.

As for this clone: The sample carries other DNA sequences with the same CDR3. The genes are TRBV2 and TRBJ2-4; TRBD2 aligns across 11 bases. Germline V gene sequence: CDR1 SNHLY, CDR2 FYNNEI. The CDR3 totals 13 residues. The trim removed 7 bases at V and 11 bases at J, leaving 7 bases unmatched. The CDR3 is CASMGGLAEVQYF. The CDR3 nucleotides are TGTGCCAGCATGGGGGGACTAGCGGAGGTTCAGTACTTC.

J is TRBJ1-6 and V is TRBV2, with no clear D. Germline CDR1 reads SNHLY; CDR2 reads FYNNEI. V lost 4 bases and J 7 bases, leaving 8 bases between the germline ends. CDR3 length equals 13 residues. CDR3 sequence reads: CASSGPQNSPLHF. CDR3 nucleotide sequence: TGTGCCAGCAGTGGGCCTCAAAATTCACCCCTCCACTTT.

This clone was seen only once. This sequence joins TRBV7-2 and TRBJ1-5; no clear D gene. The V gene lost 5 bases and the J gene lost 5 bases, with 16 bases spanning the gap. Germline V CDR1 and CDR2: SGHTA, FQGNSA. The CDR3 runs 15 residues. DNA for the CDR3: TGTGCCAGCAGCCATAAGGAGGGAGATGATCAGCCCCAGCATTTT. Protein sequence: CASSHKEGDDQPQHF. Supplemented by reference TRBV7-2 and TRBJ1-5, the full variable domain reads GAGVSQSPSNKVTEKGKDVELRCDPISGHTALYWYRQSLGQGLEFLIYFQGNSAPDKSGLPSDRFSAERTGGSVSTLTIQRTQQEDSAVYLCASSHKEGDDQPQHFGDGTRLSIL.

The sample holds a few counts of this clone. This chain joins TRBV27 and TRBJ1-6; D is unclear. Germline loops: CDR1 MNHEY, CDR2 SMNVEV (reference sequence). There are 14 residues in the CDR3. V was trimmed by 2 bases and J by 8 bases, leaving 10 bases between them. CDR3 sequence: CASSLRDGYSPLHF. Written as DNA, the CDR3 is TGTGCCAGCAGTTTAAGAGACGGGTATTCACCCCTCCACTTT.

The genes are TRBV19 and TRBJ1-1, with TRBD1 identical over 8 bases. V trimming: 5 bases; J trimming: 5 bases; junction bases outside the gene matches: 4. The V gene's germline CDR1 is LNHDA and CDR2 SQIVND (reference sequence). The CDR3 is made up of 13 amino acids. This CDR3 is CASSSRQGTEAFF. The CDR3 DNA is TGTGCCAGTAGTTCTCGACAGGGGACTGAAGCTTTCTTT.

This clone occurred a few times. This chain connects TRBV2 to TRBJ1-2; 7 bases are a match to TRBD1. This CDR3 contains 14 residues. Germline CDR1 is SNHLY and CDR2 is FYNNEI. With 5 bases clipped from V and 5 bases from J, the junction kept 8 bases outside the gene matches. CDR3 residues: CASSRQPGQYGYTF. CDR3 bases: TGTGCCAGCAGTCGCCAACCGGGACAGTATGGCTACACCTTC.

The rearrangement links TRBV5-1 to TRBJ1-1, with D unresolved. Germline V gene lookup returns CDR1 SGHRS and CDR2 YFSETQ. This CDR3 has 11 amino acids. Trimming removed 6 bases at V and 1 base at J, with 4 bases between. The CDR3 region is CASNGNTEAFF. CDR3 DNA sequence: TGCGCCAGCAACGGGAACACTGAAGCTTTCTTT.

J is TRBJ1-5 and V is TRBV30; possible D gene TRBD1, 6 bases. V shed 4 bases and J shed 2 bases, with 9 bases lying between them. Germline V gives CDR1 GTSNPN, CDR2 SVGIG (reference sequence). This CDR3 contains 13 residues. The CDR3 bases are TGTGCCTGGACCTCAGGGGGCAATCAGCCCCAGCATTTT. Translating gives CAWTSGGNQPQHF.

The chain recombines TRBV13 with TRBJ2-1; D possibly corresponds to TRBD1 (6 bases). This CDR3 comprises 15 residues. The germline V gene has CDR1 PRHDT and CDR2 FYEKMQ (reference sequence). The V end was cut by 5 bases, the J end by 4 bases, with 15 bases between. This CDR3 reads CASSRRQGGYNEQFF. The CDR3 region has the DNA TGTGCCAGCAGCAGGCGACAAGGGGGTTACAATGAGCAGTTCTTC.

The genes are TRBV7-9 and TRBJ1-5; D might be TRBD1 (5 bases). CDR3 length: 12 amino acids. Trimming removed 7 bases at V and 7 bases at J, with 11 bases between. Germline CDR1 and CDR2: SEHNR and FQNEAQ (reference sequence). This chain's CDR3 is CASTLGPQPQHF. As DNA, the CDR3 is TGTGCCAGCACCTTGGGGCCCCAGCCCCAGCATTTT.

This clone was seen more than once but under ten times. The chain joins TRBV1 to TRBJ1-5; the listed D gene, TRBD1, was not tested against the DNA. TRBV1 is recorded as a pseudogene. CDR3 length: 17 residues. The CDR3 nucleotides read TGCACCAGCAGCCAAGTAATCCGACAGGGATGGGATCAGCCCCAGCATTTT. This encodes CTSSQVIRQGWDQPQHF.

Worth noting for this clone: The sample holds other DNA sequences that translate to the same CDR3. The chain links TRBV27 to TRBJ1-1; D not certain. Deletions cut 3 bases from V and 5 bases from J, with 7 bases between. From germline, CDR1 is MNHEY and CDR2 SMNVEV (reference sequence). This CDR3 region has 12 residues. In DNA, the CDR3 is TGTGCCAGCAGTTTCAGAGGAACTGAAGCTTTCTTT. Protein: CASSFRGTEAFF.

The J gene is TRBJ2-5, the V gene TRBV6-5; the D gene is possibly TRBD1 (5 bases). Trimming shortened V by 6 bases and J by 5 bases, and 10 bases separated the two germline ends. The CDR3 runs to 12 residues. Per the germline V gene, CDR1 is MNHEY and CDR2 is SVGAGI. CDR3 region: CASRKQAETQYF. In DNA, the CDR3 is TGTGCCAGCAGGAAACAGGCGGAGACCCAGTACTTC.

This clone was counted a single time. The chain joins TRBV7-6 to TRBJ2-2, with D perhaps matching TRBD2 (5 bases). Per the germline V gene, CDR1 is SGHVS and CDR2 is FNYEAQ. The V and J ends lost 1 base and 5 bases respectively, with 17 bases between them. This CDR3 comprises 17 residues. The CDR3 coding sequence is TGTGCCAGCAGCTTAGAGCGGTCCCCAAGATGGACCGGGGAGCTGTTTTTT. Protein: CASSLERSPRWTGELFF.

This chain connects TRBV4-1 to TRBJ2-5; 11 nucleotides agree with TRBD2. V trimming: 3 bases; J trimming: 5 bases; junction bases outside the gene matches: 14. The germline CDR1 and CDR2 sequences are MGHRA and YSYEKL. CDR3 size: 18 residues. CDR3 sequence: CASSHYKALAGGRETQYF. DNA of the CDR3: TGCGCCAGCAGCCATTACAAGGCCCTAGCGGGGGGCCGGGAGACCCAGTACTTC.

The chain recombines TRBV7-6 with TRBJ2-5, with D possibly TRBD1 on 6 matching bases. Germline CDR1 reads SGHVS; CDR2 reads FNYEAQ. V gave up 1 base and J gave up 0 bases, with 6 bases separating them. The CDR3 has 14 residues. The CDR3 DNA sequence: TGTGCCAGCAGCTTAGACAGGGACCAAGAGACCCAGTACTTC. It encodes CASSLDRDQETQYF.